Following are 27 T cell receptor beta chains from one sample sequenced in a study of blood T cell repertoires in COVID-19. TCRdb's copy holds only in-frame clones and misses some; the assay was immunoSEQ multiplex PCR. The profile covers 200,000 to 250,000 clones, with around 84% appearing a single time and 9.7% taken by the ten largest. The source material was peripheral blood. The receptors here all came from a man aged 45-60 years with active or convalescent COVID-19.

The rearrangement joins TRBV15 to TRBJ2-1, with a tentative D call TRBD1 (5 bases). V was shortened by 0 bases and J by 5 bases, with 11 bases between the two germline ends. The CDR3 spans 15 residues. Per the germline V gene, CDR1 is LNHNV and CDR2 is YYDKDF (reference sequence). DNA of the CDR3: TGTGCCACCAGCAGAGACGTGACAGTGAACAATGAGCAGTTCTTC. Translated: CATSRDVTVNNEQFF.

This chain links TRBV7-3 with TRBJ2-1; TRBD1 matches 7 bases. Germline loops: CDR1 SGHTA, CDR2 FQGTGA. Trimming took 5 bases from V and 5 from J; bases not matched to a gene: 9. The CDR3 runs to 15 residues. The CDR3 loop is CASSVTGAFDNEQFF. The DNA for the CDR3 is TGTGCCAGCAGCGTTACAGGGGCGTTCGACAATGAGCAGTTCTTC.

The V and J genes are TRBV7-9 and TRBJ2-7; TRBD1 matches 7 bases. This CDR3 region has 16 residues. Trimming cost V 0 bases and J 3 bases; bases outside gene matches: 8. The germline CDR1 and CDR2 sequences are SEHNR and FQNEAQ (reference sequence). This CDR3 reads CASSLAGDRGYYEQYF. Written as DNA, the CDR3 is TGTGCCAGCAGCTTAGCTGGGGACAGAGGATACTACGAGCAGTACTTC.

V and J are TRBV7-8 and TRBJ2-7; 11 bases map to TRBD2. V trimming: 3 bases; J trimming: 1 base; junction bases outside the gene matches: 8. Germline loops: CDR1 SGHVS, CDR2 FQNEAQ. This CDR3 spans 17 amino acids. The CDR3 DNA reads as TGTGCCAGCAGCTTTGGTTTTAGCGGGAGGGTTTCCTACGAGCAGTACTTC. It codes for CASSFGFSGRVSYEQYF.

V is TRBV19 and J is TRBJ1-5, with 12 positions matching TRBD1. Germline V CDR1 and CDR2: LNHDA, SQIVND (reference sequence). The V gene end was trimmed by 11 bases and the J gene end by 9 bases; junction bases not matched to a gene: 14. The CDR3 is 15 residues long. The CDR3 nucleotides read TGTGCCTCAGGGGAGGGACAGGGGGCCGGGAGGCCCCAGCATTTT. It translates to CASGEGQGAGRPQHF. Drawing the rest from reference TRBV19 and TRBJ1-5, the complete variable domain is DGGITQSPKYLFRKEGQNVTLSCEQNLNHDAMYWYRQDPGQGLRLIYYSQIVNDFQKGDIAEGYSVSREKKESFPLTVTSAQKNPTAFYLCASGEGQGAGRPQHFGDGTRLSIL.

The chain couples TRBV4-2 to TRBJ2-1; D is uncertain. The CDR3 runs to 15 residues. V was clipped by 2 bases and J by 3 bases, with 11 bases between them. The germline V gene encodes CDR1 LGHNA and CDR2 YNFKEQ. The CDR3 sequence is CASSQRSSGYNEQFF. Here the CDR3 DNA reads TGTGCCAGCAGCCAACGGAGTAGTGGCTACAATGAGCAGTTCTTC.

This clone was counted only a few times. The V and J genes are TRBV3-1 (or the pseudogene TRBV3-2) and TRBJ1-1, with 8 nucleotides matching TRBD1. This CDR3 contains 12 residues. After removal of 4 bases from V and 11 bases from J, the junction contained 6 bases not matched to a gene. Germline V gene lookup returns CDR1 LGHDT and CDR2 YNNKEL (reference sequence). CDR3 bases: TGTGCCAGCAGCCCCCGGACAGGGAGTGCTTTCTTT. Its protein product is CASSPRTGSAFF.

CDR3 protein: CSVEIYTNYGYTF. DNA for the CDR3: TGCAGCGTTGAGATATACACCAACTATGGCTACACCTTC. This rearrangement joins TRBV29-1 to TRBJ1-2, with no clear D. Per the germline V gene, CDR1 is SQVTM and CDR2 is ANQGSEA. Trimming removed 3 bases from V and 2 bases from J, with 10 bases in between. The CDR3 sequence is 13 residues long.

The chain links TRBV12-3 or TRBV12-4 to TRBJ2-1; 7 bases are a match to TRBD1. The length of the CDR3 is 12 residues. J gave up 9 bases and V 4 bases, and 3 bases lay outside the gene matches. The CDR3 sequence: CASSSHRGEQFF. The CDR3 DNA sequence: TGTGCCAGCAGTTCGCACAGGGGTGAGCAGTTCTTC.

Here the CDR3 reads CAWSFVRGYEQYF. The CDR3 region has the DNA TGTGCCTGGAGCTTCGTCCGGGGGTACGAGCAGTACTTC. The chain has TRBV30 and TRBJ2-7; D possibly corresponds to TRBD2 (6 bases). This CDR3 spans 13 amino acids. Trimming left V 3 bases short and J 4 bases short, with 13 bases between. CDR1 and CDR2 from the germline V gene are GTSNPN and SVGIG (reference sequence).

The chain recombines TRBV27 with TRBJ2-5; 7 bases match TRBD1. V gave up 6 bases and J gave up 4 bases; unmatched junction bases: 17. The CDR3 runs to 17 residues. The V gene's germline CDR1 is MNHEY and CDR2 SMNVEV (reference sequence). In nucleotides, the CDR3 is TGTGCCAGCAGACCTTTTAACAGGGGCCTAACGCGAGAGACCCAGTACTTC. Its translation: CASRPFNRGLTRETQYF.

For this clone: Other DNA sequences in this sample translate to the same CDR3. This chain connects TRBV7-9 to TRBJ1-2, with 7 bases fitting TRBD1. CDR3 length equals 12 residues. The germline V gene encodes CDR1 SEHNR and CDR2 FQNEAQ (reference sequence). With V trimmed by 5 bases and J by 4 bases, 1 base remained unmatched. In DNA, the CDR3 is TGTGCCAGCAGCGCAGGGGGCTATGGCTACACCTTC. Its translation: CASSAGGYGYTF.

The rearrangement links TRBV19 to TRBJ1-2, with 11 bases identical to TRBD1. Germline CDR1 is LNHDA and CDR2 is SQIVND (reference sequence). With V trimmed by 4 bases and J by 1 base, 5 bases remained unmatched. The length of the CDR3 is 16 residues. The CDR3 reads CASSTYGTGGNYGYTF. The CDR3 DNA reads TGTGCCAGTAGTACATACGGGACAGGGGGTAACTATGGCTACACCTTC. Filled out from reference TRBV19 and TRBJ1-2, the complete variable domain reads DGGITQSPKYLFRKEGQNVTLSCEQNLNHDAMYWYRQDPGQGLRLIYYSQIVNDFQKGDIAEGYSVSREKKESFPLTVTSAQKNPTAFYLCASSTYGTGGNYGYTFGSGTRLTVV.

The V call is TRBV7-9, the J call TRBJ1-2; no clear D gene. The CDR3 consists of 12 residues. Germline V gene lookup returns CDR1 SEHNR and CDR2 FQNEAQ (reference sequence). Trimming removed 1 base at V and 8 bases at J, with 8 bases between. The CDR3 is CASSLVERGYTF. The CDR3 DNA follows: TGTGCCAGCAGCTTAGTAGAGAGGGGCTACACCTTC.

This sequence joins TRBV14 and TRBJ2-5; D is possibly TRBD2 (6 bases). The CDR3 is made up of 15 amino acids. CDR1 and CDR2 from the germline V gene are SGHDN and FVKESK. V lost 1 base and J lost 4, with 13 bases in between. CDR3 DNA sequence: TGTGCCAGCAGCCAAGGCGGGGCTGCGGGAGAGACCCAGTACTTC. This codes for CASSQGGAAGETQYF.

J is TRBJ2-3 and V is TRBV27, with a possible D match to TRBD2 (5 bases). From germline, CDR1 is MNHEY and CDR2 SMNVEV (reference sequence). This CDR3 is built from 16 residues. Trimming removed 5 bases at V and 1 base at J, with 16 bases between. CDR3 in DNA: TGTGCCAGCAGTCAAAGACGTGGTAGCGGCACAGATACGCAGTATTTT. Translated: CASSQRRGSGTDTQYF.

This clone was seen only once. V is TRBV2 and J is TRBJ2-5; D is possibly TRBD1 (6 bases). V was clipped by 1 base and J by 5 bases, with 11 bases between them. From germline, CDR1 is SNHLY and CDR2 FYNNEI. The CDR3 sequence is 14 residues long. CDR3 sequence: CASSEEQGGETQYF. DNA of the CDR3: TGTGCCAGCAGTGAAGAACAGGGCGGGGAGACCCAGTACTTC.

V gene TRBV21-1 combines with J gene TRBJ1-5. TRBV21-1 is tagged as a pseudogene. This CDR3 contains 14 residues. CDR3: CASSNGGSQRPQHF. The CDR3 coding sequence is TGTGCCAGCAGCAATGGCGGCAGCCAGAGGCCCCAGCATTTT.

This clone came up once. The chain is built from TRBV2 and TRBJ1-1, with 9 bases that match TRBD1. In germline, CDR1 is SNHLY, CDR2 FYNNEI. Germline trimming cut 5 bases from V and 5 bases from J; bases unmatched to any gene: 9. This CDR3 has 15 amino acids. The CDR3 nucleotides read TGTGCCAGCAGTATAAGACAGGGGGGGGGTACTGAAGCTTTCTTT. Translated, it gives CASSIRQGGGTEAFF.

This clone was observed a few times. This rearrangement joins TRBV6-6 to TRBJ2-5, with 15 bases aligning to TRBD2. From germline, CDR1 is MNHNY and CDR2 SVGAGI (reference sequence). V gave up 5 bases and J gave up 5 bases; unmatched junction bases: 9. The CDR3 spans 17 residues. The CDR3 reads CASSRTGLAGGGETQYF. In DNA, the CDR3 is TGTGCCAGCAGTCGAACCGGACTAGCGGGAGGGGGGGAGACCCAGTACTTC.

V is TRBV28 and J is TRBJ2-7, with TRBD1 matching over 7 bases. V dropped 5 bases and J dropped 7; count of bases not matched to a gene: 5. Germline-derived CDR1 and CDR2 are MDHEN and SYDVKM. The CDR3 extends over 12 amino acids. This CDR3 is CASSPTGREQYF. The CDR3 nucleotides read TGTGCCAGCAGTCCGACAGGGAGAGAGCAGTACTTC.

The chain recombines TRBV11-2 with TRBJ2-7; D call uncertain. CDR3 length: 13 residues. The germline V gene encodes CDR1 SGHAT and CDR2 FQNNGV. V lost 3 bases to trimming and J lost 3 bases, with 9 bases between them. The CDR3 protein is CASSFGDYYEQYV. Written as DNA, the CDR3 is TGTGCCAGCAGCTTTGGAGATTACTACGAGCAGTACGTC.

CDR3 nucleotide sequence: TGCGCCAGCAGCTTGACAGGGGGTTTATCAAACACCATATATTTT. This translates into CASSLTGGLSNTIYF. The chain employs TRBV5-1 and TRBJ1-3; 8 bases are a match to TRBD1. This CDR3 is 15 amino acids long. CDR1 is SGHRS, CDR2 YFSETQ, per germline. V dropped 1 base and J dropped 6; count of bases not matched to a gene: 6.

This chain joins TRBV27 and TRBJ1-2; 8 bases agree with TRBD1. CDR3 length: 13 residues. V trimming: 3 bases; J trimming: 8 bases; junction bases outside the gene matches: 5. CDR1 MNHEY and CDR2 SMNVEV come from the germline V gene (reference sequence). The CDR3 is CASSLSGGGGYTF. The DNA for the CDR3 is TGTGCCAGCAGTTTGTCAGGGGGCGGAGGCTACACCTTC.

The CDR3 protein is CSVEGLAGSAGELFF. The DNA of the CDR3 is TGCAGCGTTGAAGGACTAGCGGGATCGGCCGGGGAGCTGTTTTTT. The chain uses TRBV29-1 and TRBJ2-2, with 11 bases lining up with TRBD2. Trimming removed 1 base from V and 6 bases from J; junction bases left unmatched: 4. The CDR3 runs to 15 residues. Germline CDR1 is SQVTM and CDR2 is ANQGSEA.

The rearrangement uses TRBV27 and TRBJ2-2; 8 nucleotides line up with TRBD2. The CDR3 consists of 16 residues. V lost 2 bases to trimming and J lost 5 bases; unmatched junction nucleotides: 7. Per germline, CDR1 MNHEY and CDR2 SMNVEV (reference sequence). The CDR3 sequence: CASSLIRSGGTGELFF. The CDR3 nucleotides read TGTGCCAGCAGTTTAATAAGATCGGGGGGGACCGGGGAGCTGTTTTTT.

CDR3 loop: CASSSTIAGGDTQYF. The CDR3 DNA is TGTGCCAGCAGCTCAACCATAGCGGGGGGGGATACGCAGTATTTT. This chain connects TRBV7-2 to TRBJ2-3; 11 bases are a match to TRBD2. The CDR3 consists of 15 residues. Germline V gene lookup returns CDR1 SGHTA and CDR2 FQGNSA. With 4 bases clipped from V and 6 bases from J, the junction kept 6 bases outside the gene matches.